The 4 T cell receptor beta chains presented below share a single source sample, sequenced in a study of breast tumors, draining lymph nodes, adjacent tissues. Each CDR3 protein is one row after TCRdb ran MiXCR on the multiplex PCR reads. This table has about 35,000 distinct CDR3 sequences, roughly 32% appearing once. Sequenced: breast tumor tissue. The receptor set was obtained from a female donor with breast cancer. Some clones in this sample may be carry-over from other donors' samples.

This clonotype was detected ten times or more. The chain joins TRBV6-6 to TRBJ2-7; perhaps D is TRBD1 or TRBD2 (5 bases each). Trimming removed 6 bases at V and 4 bases at J, with 16 bases between. Per germline, CDR1 MNHNY and CDR2 SVGAGI (reference sequence). This CDR3 spans 14 amino acids. The CDR3: CASSRPGTDYEQYF. CDR3 nucleotide sequence: TGTGCCAGCAGCCGTCCCGGGACGGATTACGAGCAGTACTTC.

This clonotype appeared many times. This sequence joins TRBV4-1 and TRBJ1-5; 7 nucleotides align to TRBD1. Looked up from germline, CDR1 is MGHRA and CDR2 is YSYEKL. Trimming took 0 bases from V and 6 from J; bases not matched to a gene: 8. The CDR3 loop spans 16 amino acids. The CDR3 bases are TGCGCCAGCAGCCAAGACGTCAGGGGGTCGTTTCAGCCCCAGCATTTT. Its translation: CASSQDVRGSFQPQHF.

Judged by abundance, this clonotype is medium-sized. The rearrangement links TRBV6-5 to TRBJ1-2; D call uncertain. The CDR3 is 13 amino acids. Germline CDR1 and CDR2: MNHEY and SVGAGI. Trimming took 5 bases from V and 2 from J, leaving 9 bases between them. The CDR3, as DNA: TGTGCCAGCAGTAGGACGGGAAACTATGGCTACACCTTC. Translation: CASSRTGNYGYTF.

The rearrangement links TRBV7-9 to TRBJ2-3; 7 bases fit TRBD2. V shed 6 bases and J 4 bases; nucleotides not matched to a gene: 7. Germline loops: CDR1 SEHNR, CDR2 FQNEAQ (reference sequence). The CDR3 has 14 amino acids. CDR3 DNA sequence: TGTGCCAGCAGTGACGGGAGGAAAGCAGATACGCAGTATTTT. This gives the protein CASSDGRKADTQYF.